This T cell receptor beta chain was sequenced for a study of T cell repertoires in cytomegalovirus infection. After removal of 6 bases from V and 3 bases from J, the junction contained 9 bases not matched to a gene. The V gene's germline CDR1 is MNHEY and CDR2 SVGEGT. This CDR3 region has 15 residues. This clonotype was found a few times. Its cognate antigen is unknown. TCRdb re-analysed the reads in MiXCR, keeping a single row per CDR3 protein. The data show about 770,000 distinct CDR3 sequences, 25% to 30% seen once. The chain couples TRBV6-2 or TRBV6-3 to TRBJ1-1; 8 nucleotides align to TRBD1. This receptor was taken from a human donor in good health (CMV status not recorded). Some clones in this sample may be carry-over from other donors' samples. The sequencing used cultured CD8+ T cells from PBMCs, collected from culture after CMV antigen stimulation. The CDR3 sequence: CASSPGTGRDTEAFF. The CDR3 DNA reads TGTGCCAGCAGCCCAGGGACAGGTAGGGACACTGAAGCTTTCTTT.